This T cell receptor (beta chain) was recorded in a study of blood T cell repertoires in COVID-19. Clones were read by immunoSEQ multiplex PCR, and TCRdb kept only the in-frame ones, dropping some. The profile covers around 200,000 clones, with more than 65% appearing a single time and over 2.5% taken by the ten largest. The CDR3 loop spans 13 amino acids. The V end lost 8 bases, the J end lost 6 bases, and 14 bases lay between the germline ends. Germline CDR1 and CDR2: MNHEY and SVGAGI. The origin of this receptor is a human donor with acute or convalescent COVID-19. The donor label of this sample is uncertain. The V gene is TRBV6-5, the J gene TRBJ1-5, with D possibly being TRBD1 (5 bases). Sequenced: peripheral blood. CDR3 nucleotide sequence: TGTGCCAGCTCGGGGGAAGTTGGTCAGCCCCAGCATTTT. Translation: CASSGEVGQPQHF.